The 2 T cell receptor beta chains in this list originate from one sample, sequenced in a study of T cells in Graves' hyperthyroidism and ophthalmopathy. TCR beta CDR3 sequences were amplified from RNA transcripts. Initially, a first-round RT-PCR of the TCR CDR3 employed the HTBI primer set. TCRdb re-called the multiplex PCR reads with MiXCR, one entry per CDR3 protein. The table lists about 640,000 distinct CDR3 sequences, less than 25% of them singletons. The source material was blood. The origin of the receptors is a young man with Graves' ophthalmopathy.

This clonotype has just a few counts. The CDR3 protein is CASSEQGSTGELFF. CDR3 bases: TGTGCCAGCAGCGAACAGGGATCCACCGGGGAGCTGTTTTTT. The rearrangement links TRBV6-4 to TRBJ2-2; D may be TRBD1 (6 bases). Germline CDR1 is MRHNA and CDR2 is SNTAGT. V was pared by 6 bases and J by 4 bases, with 12 bases between. The CDR3 length is 14 residues.

This chain connects TRBV19 to TRBJ1-2; D is possibly TRBD1 (5 bases). Per the germline V gene, CDR1 is LNHDA and CDR2 is SQIVND (reference sequence). This CDR3 has 15 amino acids. Trimming took 4 bases from V and 5 from J, leaving 17 bases between them. Here the CDR3 reads CASSRDGLMQYGYTF. In nucleotides, the CDR3 is TGTGCCAGTAGTAGGGACGGCCTAATGCAGTATGGCTACACCTTC. Filled out from reference TRBV19 and TRBJ1-2, the complete variable domain reads DGGITQSPKYLFRKEGQNVTLSCEQNLNHDAMYWYRQDPGQGLRLIYYSQIVNDFQKGDIAEGYSVSREKKESFPLTVTSAQKNPTAFYLCASSRDGLMQYGYTFGSGTRLTVV.